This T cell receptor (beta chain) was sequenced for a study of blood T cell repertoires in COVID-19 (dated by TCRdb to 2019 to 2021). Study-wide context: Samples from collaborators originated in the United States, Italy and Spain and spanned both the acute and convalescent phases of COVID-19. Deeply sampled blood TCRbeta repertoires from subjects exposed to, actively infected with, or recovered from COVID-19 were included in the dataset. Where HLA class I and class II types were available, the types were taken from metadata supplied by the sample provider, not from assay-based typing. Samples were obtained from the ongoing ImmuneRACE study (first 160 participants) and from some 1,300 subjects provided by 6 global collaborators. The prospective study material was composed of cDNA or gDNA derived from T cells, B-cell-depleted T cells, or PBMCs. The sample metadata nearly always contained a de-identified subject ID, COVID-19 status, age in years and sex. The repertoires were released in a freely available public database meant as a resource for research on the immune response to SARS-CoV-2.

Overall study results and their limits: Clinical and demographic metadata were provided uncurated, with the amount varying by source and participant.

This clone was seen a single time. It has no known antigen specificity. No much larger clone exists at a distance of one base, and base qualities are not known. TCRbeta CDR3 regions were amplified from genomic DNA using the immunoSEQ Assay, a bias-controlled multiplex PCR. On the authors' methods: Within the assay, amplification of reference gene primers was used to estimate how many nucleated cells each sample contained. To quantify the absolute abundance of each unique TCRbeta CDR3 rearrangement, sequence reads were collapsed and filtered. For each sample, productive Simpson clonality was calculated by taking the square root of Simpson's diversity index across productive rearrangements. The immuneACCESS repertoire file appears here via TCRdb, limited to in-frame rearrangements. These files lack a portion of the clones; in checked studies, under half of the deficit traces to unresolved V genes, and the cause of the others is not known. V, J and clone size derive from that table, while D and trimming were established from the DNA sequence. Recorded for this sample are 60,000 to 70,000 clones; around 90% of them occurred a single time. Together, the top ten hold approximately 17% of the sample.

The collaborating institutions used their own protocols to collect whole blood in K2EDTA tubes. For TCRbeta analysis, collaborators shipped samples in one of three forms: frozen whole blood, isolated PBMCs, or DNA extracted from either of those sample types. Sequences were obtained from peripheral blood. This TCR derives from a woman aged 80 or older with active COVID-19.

This receptor carries the CDR3 CASSLMPTGTSGAFQETQYF. The nucleotide sequence reads TGTGCCAGCAGCTTAATGCCCACCGGGACTAGCGGGGCCTTTCAAGAGACCCAGTACTTC. This sequence uses TRBV7-3 and TRBJ2-5; 13 junctional bases match TRBD2. CDR1 is given as SGHTA and CDR2 as FQGTGA, both from the germline V gene. The CDR3 starts with the cysteine, ends with the phenylalanine, and has 20 residues. Only the CDR3 region is kept as DNA, spanning 60 bases read in frame from base 1. The germline V and J ends show losses of 1 base and 2 bases respectively, and no gene match explains 13 bases of the junction. The full variable domain, completed from the reference TRBV7-3 and TRBJ2-5 proteins outside the CDR3, reads GAGVSQTPSNKVTEKGKYVELRCDPISGHTALYWYRQSLGQGPEFLIYFQGTGAADDSGLPNDRFFAVRPEGSVSTLKIQRTERGDSAVYLCASSLMPTGTSGAFQETQYFGPGTRLLVL.